This T cell receptor beta chain was sequenced during a study of shared clonotypes between healthy human individuals. Naive CD8 cells, CD45RO-negative and positively selected for CCR7, excluded terminally differentiated effector memory CD45RA+ cells. About 30,000 T cell genomes (roughly 0.2 ug DNA) went into each sorted-subset replicate. Only in-frame clones appear in the TCRdb table, and some are missing; sequencing was by immunoSEQ multiplex PCR. The sample consists of 1.5 million to 2.5 million clones, approximately 94% of them appearing once. The source of this sequence is a man younger than 30 in good health. What was sequenced was naive CD8+ T cells sorted from blood.

CDR3 DNA: TGTGCCAGCAGCTACGGGGGACTAGCGGGAGAGCAGTTCTTC. This codes for CASSYGGLAGEQFF. The J gene is TRBJ2-1, the V gene TRBV11-2, with 13 bases lining up with TRBD2. CDR3 size: 14 residues. From germline, CDR1 is SGHAT and CDR2 FQNNGV. J lost 10 bases, V lost 4 bases, and 4 bases had no gene match.